This T cell receptor (beta chain) was identified during a study of blood T cells in healthy people across ages. Through a sample-barcoded 5' primer and a J-beta primer mix, a second PCR was run for roughly 6 to 11 cycles. TCRdb fed the 5' RACE reads into MiXCR, producing one record per CDR3 protein. This table holds more than 1.4 million distinct CDR3 sequences, about 40% found once. Healthy Caucasian individuals from Russia aged about 6 to 90 were enrolled as donors. Germline-derived CDR1 and CDR2 are MGHRA and YSYEKL. V lost 4 bases and J 3 bases, leaving 15 bases between the germline ends. The CDR3 consists of 15 residues.

The chain carries TRBV4-1 and TRBJ1-1; no definite D call. The sequencing input was blood. The clonotype was recovered from a woman between 18 and 29 years old in good health. The DNA of the CDR3 is TGCGCCAGCAGCCTCACCAAGGCCGCCGACACTGAAGCTTTCTTT. This translates into CASSLTKAADTEAFF.